This record concerns one T cell receptor (beta chain) sequence. Its antigen is undetermined. This CDR3 comprises 15 residues. Per germline, CDR1 SGHTA and CDR2 FQGNSA. The ends lost 5 bases at V and 1 base at J; junction bases unmatched: 4. This sample was taken from a study of cytomegalovirus exposure and HLA in healthy donors. Study-wide results and limits: According to reports, the classifier identified cytomegalovirus status with high specificity and sensitivity.

The PCR had 60 Vbeta and 13 Jbeta primers. Libraries were prepared by immunoSEQ multiplex PCR; TCRdb keeps only in-frame clonotypes and omits some of them. The sample carries 110,000 to 150,000 clones, approximately 80% recorded once. Sequenced material: PBMCs. The chain is built from TRBV7-2 and TRBJ2-7; TRBD1 agrees at 11 bases. This clonotype was obtained from a woman between 18 and 30 years old in good health and CMV-seropositive. In DNA, the CDR3 is TGTGCCAGCAGCGCCCGGGACAGGGGGTCCTACGAGCAGTACTTC. Translated: CASSARDRGSYEQYF. The full variable domain, rest sourced from reference TRBV7-2 and TRBJ2-7, is GAGVSQSPSNKVTEKGKDVELRCDPISGHTALYWYRQSLGQGLEFLIYFQGNSAPDKSGLPSDRFSAERTGGSVSTLTIQRTQQEDSAVYLCASSARDRGSYEQYFGPGTRLTVT.